This TCR beta chain comes out of a study of cytomegalovirus exposure and HLA in healthy donors. Regarding the study as a whole: A few chains tied to CMV proved CMV antigen-specific in vitro. In a later analysis, an Asian-associated ancestry cluster reportedly showed fewer N-insertions than the approximately 620-donor mean. Analysis was carried out at a later point, and it linked a missense DCLRE1C variant to TCR beta V- and J-gene trimming.

The study ran its PCR with 60 Vbeta and 13 Jbeta primers. In the authors' workflow: A later analysis tallied 80 million to 100 million unique TCR beta chains, around 9.9 million of them shared. Sequencing was performed with immunoSEQ multiplex PCR; in TCRdb, only in-frame clones are kept and a portion is missing. Clone size and V and J calls were adopted from that table, with D and trimming inferred from the DNA. Among about 63,000 clones listed, approximately 75% were seen once. Per germline, CDR1 MNHNS and CDR2 SASEGT. The length of the CDR3 is 15 residues. Trimming cost V 6 bases and J 8 bases; bases outside gene matches: 16. A note on this clone: Antigen: not known.

The J gene is TRBJ2-7, the V gene TRBV6-1, with TRBD2 identical over 7 bases. The source of this sequence is a man in his fifties in good health and CMV-seropositive. What was sequenced was PBMCs. The chain's CDR3 is CASRPNAGVWYKQYF. CDR3 coding DNA: TGTGCCAGCAGACCTAATGCGGGAGTCTGGTACAAGCAGTACTTC.